Listed below are T cell receptor beta chains from one sample, sequenced in a study of blood T cell repertoires in COVID-19. The method was immunoSEQ multiplex PCR; TCRdb's version includes in-frame clones alone and lacks a portion of them. The sample yields under 300,000 clones, more than 75% seen once. The sequencing input was PBMCs or T cells enriched from blood (not recorded which). Receptors were obtained from a woman aged 45-60 years who had been exposed to COVID-19. Both conserved end residues are part of each CDR3. A D gene is named only where the DNA matches it firmly. Size is omitted from some rows. Given values are once, few, many or a class for expanded clones.

v_gene,j_gene,d_gene,abundance,CDR3nt,CDR3aa
TRBV4-1,TRBJ1-4,.,.,TGCGCCAGCAGCCAAGAGGGTCAGGGCCCTAATGAAAAACTGTTTTTT,CASSQEGQGPNEKLFF
TRBV20-1,TRBJ1-2,.,.,TGCAGTGCTAGTGGGGGCGGGGGCGGACGCGGCTACACCTTC,CSASGGGGGRGYTF
TRBV14,TRBJ2-3,TRBD1,.,TGTGCCAGCAGCCAGCGCACCGGGACAGGGGGCACAGATACGCAGTATTTT,CASSQRTGTGGTDTQYF
TRBV18,TRBJ2-3,TRBD2,.,TGTGCCAGCTCACAATCCCCGTCTAGCGGGGGGGCGAATACGCAGTATTTT,CASSQSPSSGGANTQYF
TRBV4-2,TRBJ2-6,TRBD2,few,TGTGCCAGCAGCACCACTAGCGGGAGCTCTGGGGCCAACGTCCTGACTTTC,CASSTTSGSSGANVLTF
TRBV19,TRBJ1-5,.,.,TGTGCCAGTAGTGGACAGACAGATCAGCCCCAGCATTTT,CASSGQTDQPQHF
TRBV29-1,TRBJ2-1,.,.,TGCAGCGTTGATTGGGGGGTCTATGAGCAGTTCTTC,CSVDWGVYEQFF
TRBV4-1,TRBJ1-4,TRBD1,.,TGCGCCAGCAGCCAAGTCCCAGGGGGAGGAAAACTGTTTTTT,CASSQVPGGGKLFF
TRBV2,TRBJ1-2,TRBD1,.,TGTGCCAGCAGTTTGGGACAGGGAGCGAATGGCTACACCTTC,CASSLGQGANGYTF
TRBV7-2,TRBJ2-3,TRBD2,.,TGTGCCAGCAGCTTACGACTAGCGGGGGCAGGAGATACGCAGTATTTT,CASSLRLAGAGDTQYF
TRBV5-4,TRBJ1-1,TRBD1,.,TGTGCCAGCAGCCGAAGAGCTGACAGGGCGACTGAAGCTTTCTTT,CASSRRADRATEAFF
TRBV27,TRBJ1-1,TRBD1,.,TGTGCCAGCAGTAAACGACAGGGAGGAATTGTGAACACTGAAGCTTTCTTT,CASSKRQGGIVNTEAFF
TRBV7-8,TRBJ2-7,.,.,TGTGCCAGCAGCTTTAACAGTCCCTACGAGCAGTACTTC,CASSFNSPYEQYF
TRBV3-1/TRBV3-2,TRBJ2-7,.,once,TGTGCCAGCAGCCGGCGGCTACGAACCTACGAGCAGTACTTC,CASSRRLRTYEQYF
TRBV27,TRBJ1-2,.,.,TGTGCCAGCAGTCCTTCTCGGACGGGGTATGGCTACACCTTC,CASSPSRTGYGYTF
TRBV18,TRBJ1-5,.,.,TGTGCCAGCTCGGACGAGGGGGATCAGCCCCAGCATTTT,CASSDEGDQPQHF
TRBV6-4,TRBJ2-2,TRBD1,.,TGTGCCAGCAGTCCTCGGCAGTGGACAGGGGGAGACACCGGGGAGCTGTTTTTT,CASSPRQWTGGDTGELFF